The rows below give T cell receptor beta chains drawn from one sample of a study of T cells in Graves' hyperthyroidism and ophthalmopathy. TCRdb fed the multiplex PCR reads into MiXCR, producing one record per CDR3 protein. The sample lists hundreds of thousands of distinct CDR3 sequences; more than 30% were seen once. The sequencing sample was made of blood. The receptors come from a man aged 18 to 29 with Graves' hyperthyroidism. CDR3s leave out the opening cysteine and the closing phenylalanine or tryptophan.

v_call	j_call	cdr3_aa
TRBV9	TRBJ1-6	ASSGQGHLH
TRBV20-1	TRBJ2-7	SADRVPLYEQY
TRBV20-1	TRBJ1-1	SARNPGQGNTEAF
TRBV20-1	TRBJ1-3	SASQEVGNTIY
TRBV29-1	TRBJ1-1	SVEGRREAF
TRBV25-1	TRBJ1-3	ASSEQGNSGNTIY
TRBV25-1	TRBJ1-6	ASVGPLTGAPGNSPLH
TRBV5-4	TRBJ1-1	ASSAAGLNTEAF
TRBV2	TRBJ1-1	ASGPTGNGNTEAF
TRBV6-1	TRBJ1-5	ASRRGGPQH
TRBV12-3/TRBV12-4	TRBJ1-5	ASSGLGEAQPQH